Below, 21 T cell receptor beta chains from the same sample are listed, as sequenced in a study of blood T cell repertoires in COVID-19. Here immunoSEQ multiplex PCR was the method, and the copy in TCRdb shows in-frame clones only, minus some. Among hundreds of thousands of clones listed, around 87% were seen once. Sample: peripheral blood. The source is a woman aged 45-65 years who had recovered from COVID-19.

Here the CDR3 reads CASSAVTGQGNTQYF. As DNA, the CDR3 is TGTGCCAGCAGTGCGGTGACAGGGCAGGGGAATACGCAGTATTTT. The V call is TRBV6-4, the J call TRBJ2-3, with 7 bases aligning to TRBD1. Germline assignment: CDR1 MRHNA and CDR2 SNTAGT. V was pared by 4 bases and J by 7 bases, with 11 bases of the junction left unmatched. This CDR3 has 15 amino acids.

This rearrangement joins TRBV10-3 to TRBJ1-5; D is ambiguous. CDR1 and CDR2 (germline): ENHRY, SYGVKD. CDR3 length: 13 amino acids. V shed 5 bases and J shed 0 bases, with 5 bases lying between them. CDR3 nucleotides: TGTGCCATCAGTATTAATAGCAATCAGCCCCAGCATTTT. It yields the protein CAISINSNQPQHF.

The chain joins TRBV27 to TRBJ2-3; 7 bases agree with TRBD2. The V segment lost 2 bases and the J segment 0 bases; nucleotides outside the gene matches: 5. Germline V gene lookup returns CDR1 MNHEY and CDR2 SMNVEV (reference sequence). This CDR3 has 16 amino acids. The CDR3 here is CASSLTLAASTDTQYF. CDR3 DNA sequence: TGTGCCAGCAGTTTAACCCTAGCGGCTAGCACAGATACGCAGTATTTT.

The chain links TRBV7-6 to TRBJ2-5; no definite D call. V lost 1 base to trimming and J lost 1 base, with 10 bases between them. The germline CDR1 and CDR2 sequences are SGHVS and FNYEAQ. The length of the CDR3 is 15 residues. CDR3 in DNA: TGTGCCAGCAGCTTAGAAAACACCGTCCAAGAGACCCAGTACTTC. Protein sequence: CASSLENTVQETQYF.

The chain employs TRBV3-1 (or the pseudogene TRBV3-2) and TRBJ2-1, with unresolved D. CDR3 length: 16 residues. Germline CDR1 reads LGHDT; CDR2 reads YNNKEL (reference sequence). Deletions cut 0 bases from V and 0 bases from J, with 9 bases between. DNA for the CDR3: TGTGCCAGCAGCCAAGATCCCTTTAGCTCCTACAATGAGCAGTTCTTC. It encodes CASSQDPFSSYNEQFF.

The chain has TRBV9 and TRBJ2-5; TRBD1 matches 7 bases. Trimming at V came to 0 bases and at J to 9 bases, leaving 5 bases not matched to a gene. The CDR3 spans 13 residues. CDR1 SGDLS and CDR2 YYNGEE come from the germline V gene. CDR3 region: CASSVEGAGSQYF. For the CDR3, the DNA is TGTGCCAGCAGCGTAGAGGGGGCTGGGTCCCAGTACTTC.

The chain is built from TRBV29-1 and TRBJ2-1; tentatively, D is TRBD2 (6 bases). V dropped 6 bases and J dropped 0 bases, with 15 bases sitting between them. The CDR3 spans 15 residues. Germline CDR1 SQVTM, CDR2 ANQGSEA. CDR3 coding DNA: TGCAGCGTGGCCCGGGACTTGAGCTCCTACAATGAGCAGTTCTTC. It translates to CSVARDLSSYNEQFF.

The chain uses TRBV7-2 and TRBJ2-3, with no clear D. Per the germline V gene, CDR1 is SGHTA and CDR2 is FQGNSA. V dropped 5 bases and J dropped 1 base, with 10 bases sitting between them. The CDR3 length is 14 residues. The CDR3 is CASSPGWGTDTQYF. CDR3 bases: TGTGCCAGCAGCCCAGGTTGGGGCACAGATACGCAGTATTTT.

This clone was recorded only once. This chain uses TRBV5-1 with TRBJ2-1; 12 bases map to TRBD1. J was trimmed by 6 bases and V by 3 bases; bases with no gene match: 4. CDR1 is SGHRS, CDR2 YFSETQ, per germline. This CDR3 is 15 amino acids long. The CDR3 reads CASSSGQGAANEQFF. CDR3 bases: TGCGCCAGCAGCTCGGGACAGGGGGCGGCCAATGAGCAGTTCTTC.

The genes are TRBV5-1 and TRBJ2-7; 10 bases align to TRBD1. The junction had 10 bases not matched to a gene; V was cut back by 5 bases and J by 2 bases. Germline V gene data show CDR1 as SGHRS and CDR2 as YFSETQ. This CDR3 region has 16 residues. CDR3: CASRDPRQGATYEQYF. CDR3 DNA: TGCGCCAGCAGGGATCCCAGACAGGGGGCGACCTACGAGCAGTACTTC. Complete variable domain (other parts from reference TRBV5-1 and TRBJ2-7): KAGVTQTPRYLIKTRGQQVTLSCSPISGHRSVSWYQQTPGQGLQFLFEYFSETQRNKGNFPGRFSGRQFSNSRSEMNVSTLELGDSALYLCASRDPRQGATYEQYFGPGTRLTVT.

The chain is built from TRBV6-1 and TRBJ2-7; 8 positions match TRBD1. Germline trimming cut 5 bases from V and 3 bases from J; bases unmatched to any gene: 6. CDR1 is MNHNS, CDR2 SASEGT, per germline. The CDR3 has 14 amino acids. The CDR3 nucleotides are TGTGCCAGCAGTTGGACCGGGACAGGCTACGAGCAGTACTTC. The encoded protein is CASSWTGTGYEQYF.

The chain recombines TRBV30 with TRBJ2-3; 11 bases are shared with TRBD1. This CDR3 comprises 14 residues. The V and J ends lost 3 bases and 8 bases, in that order; junction bases with no gene match: 7. The germline CDR1 and CDR2 sequences are GTSNPN and SVGIG (reference sequence). The CDR3 nucleotides are TGTGCCTGGAGGGGGGACAGGGGGTTTGTTACGCAGTATTTT. Protein: CAWRGDRGFVTQYF.

This clone was observed many times. Other DNA sequences in the same sample also yield this CDR3. V is TRBV6-5 and J is TRBJ1-2; D may be TRBD1 (5 bases). Looked up from germline, CDR1 is MNHEY and CDR2 is SVGAGI. This CDR3 is built from 12 residues. Between the trimmed V and J ends, which lost 7 bases and 2 bases, there was a span of 8 bases. CDR3 nucleotide sequence: TGTGCCAGCAAAGGGGCCAACTATGGCTACACCTTC. Its translation is CASKGANYGYTF.

Worth noting for this clone: At one of its ends the junction is not consistent with the germline gene, which may arise from a read error. V gene TRBV14 combines with J gene TRBJ1-1; no definite D call. The CDR3 is made up of 13 amino acids. Germline CDR1 and CDR2: SGHDN and FVKESK. DNA for the CDR3: TGTGCCAGCACCCAAGGGAGGGTTACTGAAGCTTTCTTT. It is translated as CASTQGRVTEAFF.

The V gene is TRBV5-5, the J gene TRBJ2-4, with TRBD2 identical over 8 bases. V dropped 4 bases and J dropped 0; count of bases not matched to a gene: 15. In germline, CDR1 is SGHKS, CDR2 YYEKEE (reference sequence). The CDR3 runs to 19 residues. CDR3: CASSRGLARDILAKNIQYF. CDR3 in DNA: TGTGCCAGCAGCCGAGGACTAGCTAGGGACATTTTAGCCAAAAACATTCAGTACTTC.

The chain is built from TRBV2 and TRBJ2-1; TRBD2 is a possible D gene (5 bases). The ends were cut back, 6 bases at V and 3 bases at J, with 6 bases in the middle. This CDR3 region has 12 residues. CDR1 and CDR2 (germline): SNHLY, FYNNEI. CDR3 DNA sequence: TGTGCCAGCAGCGGGATCTACAATGAGCAGTTCTTC. Translating it yields CASSGIYNEQFF. Full variable domain (missing parts from reference TRBV2 and TRBJ2-1): EPEVTQTPSHQVTQMGQEVILRCVPISNHLYFYWYRQILGQKVEFLVSFYNNEISEKSEIFDDQFSVERPDGSNFTLKIRSTKLEDSAMYFCASSGIYNEQFFGPGTRLTVL.

The chain combines TRBV9 with TRBJ1-1, with 11 bases matching TRBD1. The V segment lost 2 bases and the J segment 4 bases; nucleotides outside the gene matches: 1. Germline V gene lookup returns CDR1 SGDLS and CDR2 YYNGEE. This CDR3 has 14 residues. Here the CDR3 reads CASSVGTGGTEAFF. The DNA of the CDR3 is TGTGCCAGCAGCGTCGGGACAGGGGGCACTGAAGCTTTCTTT. Full variable domain (remainder filled in from reference TRBV9 and TRBJ1-1): DSGVTQTPKHLITATGQRVTLRCSPRSGDLSVYWYQQSLDQGLQFLIQYYNGEERAKGNILERFSAQQFPDLHSELNLSSLELGDSALYFCASSVGTGGTEAFFGQGTRLTVV.

V usage is TRBV6-6 and J usage is TRBJ1-6; no definite D call. The V end lost 7 bases, the J end lost 8 bases, and 12 bases lay between the germline ends. The CDR3 consists of 13 residues. The germline V gene has CDR1 MNHNY and CDR2 SVGAGI (reference sequence). In DNA form, the CDR3 reads TGTGCCAGCAAACCACTCGCGGATTCACCCCTCCACTTT. Its translation is CASKPLADSPLHF.

The rearrangement uses TRBV3-1 (or the pseudogene TRBV3-2) and TRBJ2-3; weak D call: TRBD1 (6 bases). Per germline, CDR1 LGHDT and CDR2 YNNKEL (reference sequence). The V and J ends lost 3 bases and 4 bases respectively, with 11 bases between them. This CDR3 is 14 amino acids long. The CDR3 DNA is TGTGCCAGCAGCCAGACAGGTGACGCAGATACGCAGTATTTT. It codes for CASSQTGDADTQYF.

The chain employs TRBV30 and TRBJ1-2; D perhaps matches TRBD1 (6 bases). Germline loops: CDR1 GTSNPN, CDR2 SVGIG (reference sequence). The CDR3 loop spans 14 amino acids. Between the trimmed V and J ends, which lost 0 bases and 6 bases, there was a span of 14 bases. CDR3: CAWSVRGRVDGYTF. The CDR3 nucleotides read TGTGCCTGGAGTGTAAGGGGGAGGGTAGATGGCTACACCTTC. The full variable domain, rest sourced from reference TRBV30 and TRBJ1-2, is SQTIHQWPATLVQPVGSPLSLECTVEGTSNPNLYWYRQAAGRGLQLLFYSVGIGQISSEVPQNLSASRPQDRQFILSSKKLLLSDSGFYLCAWSVRGRVDGYTFGSGTRLTVV.

The chain is built from TRBV10-3 and TRBJ2-3; D is perhaps TRBD1 (5 bases). Germline V gene data show CDR1 as ENHRY and CDR2 as SYGVKD. V was trimmed by 5 bases and J by 0 bases, leaving 9 bases between them. The length of the CDR3 is 14 residues. The CDR3 DNA is TGTGCCATCAGTCCCCAGGGCAGCACAGATACGCAGTATTTT. Protein: CAISPQGSTDTQYF.